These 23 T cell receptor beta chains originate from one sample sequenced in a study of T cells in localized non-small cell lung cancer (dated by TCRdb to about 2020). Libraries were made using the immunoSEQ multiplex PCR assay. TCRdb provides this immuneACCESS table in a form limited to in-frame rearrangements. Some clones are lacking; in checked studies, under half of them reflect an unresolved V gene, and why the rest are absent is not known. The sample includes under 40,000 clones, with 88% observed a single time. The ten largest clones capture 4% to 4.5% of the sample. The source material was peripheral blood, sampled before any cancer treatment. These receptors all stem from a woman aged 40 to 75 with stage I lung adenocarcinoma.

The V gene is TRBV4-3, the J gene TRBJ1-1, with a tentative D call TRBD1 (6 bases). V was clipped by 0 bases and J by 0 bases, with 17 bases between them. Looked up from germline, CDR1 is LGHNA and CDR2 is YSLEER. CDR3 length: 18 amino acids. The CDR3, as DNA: TGCGCCAGCAGCCAAGATGGCGGAGGGGGTCTCCTGAACACTGAAGCTTTCTTT. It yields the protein CASSQDGGGGLLNTEAFF.

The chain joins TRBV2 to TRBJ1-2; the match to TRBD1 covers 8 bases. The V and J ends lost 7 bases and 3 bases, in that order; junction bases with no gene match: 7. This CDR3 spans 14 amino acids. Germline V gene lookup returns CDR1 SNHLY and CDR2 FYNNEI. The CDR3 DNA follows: TGTGCCAGCACCCCCGGACAGGGTGACTATGGCTACACCTTC. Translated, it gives CASTPGQGDYGYTF.

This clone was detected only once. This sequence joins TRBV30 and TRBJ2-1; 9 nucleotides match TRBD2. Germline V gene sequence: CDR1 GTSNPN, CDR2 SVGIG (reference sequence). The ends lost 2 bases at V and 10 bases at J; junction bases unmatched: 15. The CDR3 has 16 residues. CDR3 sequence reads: CAWSLMRSGGKEEQFF. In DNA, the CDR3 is TGTGCCTGGAGTTTGATGAGGAGCGGGGGGAAGGAGGAGCAGTTCTTC.

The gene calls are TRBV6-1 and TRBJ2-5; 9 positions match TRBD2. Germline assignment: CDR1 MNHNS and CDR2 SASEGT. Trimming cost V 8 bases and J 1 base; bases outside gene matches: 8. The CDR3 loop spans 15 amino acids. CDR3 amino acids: CASGQRGASQETQYF. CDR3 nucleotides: TGTGCCAGCGGTCAGCGGGGGGCGTCCCAAGAGACCCAGTACTTC.

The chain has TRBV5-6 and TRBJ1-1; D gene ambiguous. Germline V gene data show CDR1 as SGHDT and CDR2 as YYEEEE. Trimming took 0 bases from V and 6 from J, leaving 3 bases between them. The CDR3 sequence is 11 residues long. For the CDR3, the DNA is TGTGCCAGCAGCTTGGGGCCTGAAGCTTTCTTT. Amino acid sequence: CASSLGPEAFF.

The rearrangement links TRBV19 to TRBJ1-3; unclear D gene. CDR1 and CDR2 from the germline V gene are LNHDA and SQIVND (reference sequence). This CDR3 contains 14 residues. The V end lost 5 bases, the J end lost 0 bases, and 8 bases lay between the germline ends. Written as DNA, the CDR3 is TGTGCCAGTAGTCCTGCCAGCTCTGGAAACACCATATATTTT. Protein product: CASSPASSGNTIYF. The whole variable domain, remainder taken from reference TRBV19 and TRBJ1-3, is DGGITQSPKYLFRKEGQNVTLSCEQNLNHDAMYWYRQDPGQGLRLIYYSQIVNDFQKGDIAEGYSVSREKKESFPLTVTSAQKNPTAFYLCASSPASSGNTIYFGEGSWLTVV.

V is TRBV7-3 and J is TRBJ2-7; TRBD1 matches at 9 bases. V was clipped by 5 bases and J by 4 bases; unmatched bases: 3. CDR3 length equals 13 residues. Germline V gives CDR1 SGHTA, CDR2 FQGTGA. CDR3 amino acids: CASSGTGSYEQYF. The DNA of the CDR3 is TGTGCCAGCAGCGGGACAGGGTCTTACGAGCAGTACTTC.

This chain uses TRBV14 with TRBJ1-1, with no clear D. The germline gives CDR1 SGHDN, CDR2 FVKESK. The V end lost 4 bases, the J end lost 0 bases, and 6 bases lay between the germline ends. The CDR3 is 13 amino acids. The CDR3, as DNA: TGTGCCAGCAGCCTACTTATGAACACTGAAGCTTTCTTT. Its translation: CASSLLMNTEAFF.

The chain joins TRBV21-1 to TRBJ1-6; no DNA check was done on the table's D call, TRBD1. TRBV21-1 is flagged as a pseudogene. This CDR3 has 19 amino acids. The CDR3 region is CASSKTTGNTSLYNSPLHF. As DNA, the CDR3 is TGTGCCAGCAGCAAAACCACAGGGAACACCTCTCTCTATAATTCACCCCTCCACTTT.

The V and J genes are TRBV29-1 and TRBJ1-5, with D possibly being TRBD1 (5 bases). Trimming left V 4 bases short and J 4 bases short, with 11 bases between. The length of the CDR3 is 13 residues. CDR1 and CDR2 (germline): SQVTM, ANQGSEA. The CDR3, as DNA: TGCAGCGTTGCCCGGGACGGGAATCAGCCCCAGCATTTT. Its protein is CSVARDGNQPQHF.

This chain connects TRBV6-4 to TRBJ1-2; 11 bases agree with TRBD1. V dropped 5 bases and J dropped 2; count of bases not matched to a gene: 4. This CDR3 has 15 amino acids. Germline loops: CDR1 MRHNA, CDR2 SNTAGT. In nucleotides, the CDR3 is TGTGCCAGCAGTCTCGGGACAGGGGGGAACTATGGCTACACCTTC. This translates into CASSLGTGGNYGYTF.

Here the CDR3 reads CASSLAGTGYEQFF. In DNA, the CDR3 is TGTGCCAGCAGCTTAGCGGGGACAGGGTATGAGCAGTTCTTC. The rearrangement links TRBV7-9 to TRBJ2-1, with 9 bases matching TRBD1. J lost 8 bases, V lost 0 bases, and 2 bases had no gene match. Germline CDR1 and CDR2: SEHNR and FQNEAQ (reference sequence). This CDR3 comprises 14 residues.

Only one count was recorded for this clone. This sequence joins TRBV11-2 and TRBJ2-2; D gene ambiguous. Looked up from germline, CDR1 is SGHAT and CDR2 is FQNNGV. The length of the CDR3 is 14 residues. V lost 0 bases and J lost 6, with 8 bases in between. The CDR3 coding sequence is TGTGCCAGCAGCTTAGACGGCCCGGCCGGGGAGCTGTTTTTT. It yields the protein CASSLDGPAGELFF.

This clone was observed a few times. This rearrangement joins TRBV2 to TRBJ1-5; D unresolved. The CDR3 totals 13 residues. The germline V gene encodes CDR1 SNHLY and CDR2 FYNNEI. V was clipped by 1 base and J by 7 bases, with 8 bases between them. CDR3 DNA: TGTGCCAGCAGTGAAGGACGACAACAGCCCCAGCATTTT. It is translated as CASSEGRQQPQHF.

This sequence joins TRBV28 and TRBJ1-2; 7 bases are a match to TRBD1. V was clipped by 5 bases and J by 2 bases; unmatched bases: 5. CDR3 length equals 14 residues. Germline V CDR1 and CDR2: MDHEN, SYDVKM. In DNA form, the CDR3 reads TGTGCCAGCAGTCACGGGACAGTGAACTATGGCTACACCTTC. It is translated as CASSHGTVNYGYTF.

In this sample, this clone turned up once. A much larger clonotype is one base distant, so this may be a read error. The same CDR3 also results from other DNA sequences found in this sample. The CDR3 is CASSFRDTGELFF. The CDR3 DNA reads TGTGCCAGCAGCTTCAGGGACACCGGGGAGCTGTTTTTT. The rearrangement uses TRBV7-2 and TRBJ2-2; tentative D call: TRBD1 (5 bases). Trimming left V 3 bases short and J 3 bases short, with 5 bases between. The CDR3 runs to 13 residues. CDR1 SGHTA and CDR2 FQGNSA come from the germline V gene. Filled out from reference TRBV7-2 and TRBJ2-2, the complete variable domain reads GAGVSQSPSNKVTEKGKDVELRCDPISGHTALYWYRQSLGQGLEFLIYFQGNSAPDKSGLPSDRFSAERTGGSVSTLTIQRTQQEDSAVYLCASSFRDTGELFFGEGSRLTVL.

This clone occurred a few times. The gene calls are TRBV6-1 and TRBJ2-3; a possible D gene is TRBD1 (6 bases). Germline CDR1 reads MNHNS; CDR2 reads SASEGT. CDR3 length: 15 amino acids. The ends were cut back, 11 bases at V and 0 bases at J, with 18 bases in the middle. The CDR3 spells CASLRGTTSTDTQYF. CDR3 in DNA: TGTGCCTCCCTACGAGGGACAACTAGCACAGATACGCAGTATTTT.

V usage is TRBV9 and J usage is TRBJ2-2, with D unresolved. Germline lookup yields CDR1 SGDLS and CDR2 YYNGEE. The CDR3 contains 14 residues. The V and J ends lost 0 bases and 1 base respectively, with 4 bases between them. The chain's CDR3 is CASSVAGNTGELFF. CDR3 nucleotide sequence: TGTGCCAGCAGCGTAGCAGGGAACACCGGGGAGCTGTTTTTT.

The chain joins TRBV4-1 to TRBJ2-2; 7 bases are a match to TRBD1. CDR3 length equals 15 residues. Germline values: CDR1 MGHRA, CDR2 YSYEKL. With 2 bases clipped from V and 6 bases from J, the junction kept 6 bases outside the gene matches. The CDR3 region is CASSQHGTEAGELFF. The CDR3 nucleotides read TGCGCCAGCAGCCAACACGGGACAGAGGCCGGGGAGCTGTTTTTT.

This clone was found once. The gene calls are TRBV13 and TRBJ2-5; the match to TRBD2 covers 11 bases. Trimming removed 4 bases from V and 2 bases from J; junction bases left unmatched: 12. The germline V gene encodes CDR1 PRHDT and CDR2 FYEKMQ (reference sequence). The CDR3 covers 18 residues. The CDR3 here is CASSSAASLAGGQETQYF. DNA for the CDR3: TGTGCCAGCAGCTCCGCCGCATCATTAGCGGGGGGGCAAGAGACCCAGTACTTC.

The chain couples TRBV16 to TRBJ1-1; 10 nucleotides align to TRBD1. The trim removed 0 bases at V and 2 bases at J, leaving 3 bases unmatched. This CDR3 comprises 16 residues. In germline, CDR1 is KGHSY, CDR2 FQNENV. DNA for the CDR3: TGTGCCAGCAGCCAATCGAGGACAGGGGGTAACACTGAAGCTTTCTTT. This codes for CASSQSRTGGNTEAFF. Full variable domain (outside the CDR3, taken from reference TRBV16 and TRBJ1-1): GEEVAQTPKHLVRGEGQKAKLYCAPIKGHSYVFWYQQVLKNEFKFLISFQNENVFDETGMPKERFSAKCLPNSPCSLEIQATKLEDSAVYFCASSQSRTGGNTEAFFGQGTRLTVV.

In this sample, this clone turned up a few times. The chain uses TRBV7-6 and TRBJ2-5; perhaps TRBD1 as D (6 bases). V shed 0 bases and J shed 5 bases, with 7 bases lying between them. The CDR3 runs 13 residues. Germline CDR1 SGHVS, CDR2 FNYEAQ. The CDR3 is CASSLADRETQYF. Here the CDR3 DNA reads TGTGCCAGCAGCTTAGCCGACAGGGAGACCCAGTACTTC.

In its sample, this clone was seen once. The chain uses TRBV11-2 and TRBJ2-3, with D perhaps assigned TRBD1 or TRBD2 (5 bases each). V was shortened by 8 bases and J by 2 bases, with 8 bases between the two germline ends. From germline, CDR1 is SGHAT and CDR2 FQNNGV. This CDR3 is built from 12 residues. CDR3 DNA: TGTGCCAGCGGGGGTGTCACAGATACGCAGTATTTT. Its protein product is CASGGVTDTQYF.